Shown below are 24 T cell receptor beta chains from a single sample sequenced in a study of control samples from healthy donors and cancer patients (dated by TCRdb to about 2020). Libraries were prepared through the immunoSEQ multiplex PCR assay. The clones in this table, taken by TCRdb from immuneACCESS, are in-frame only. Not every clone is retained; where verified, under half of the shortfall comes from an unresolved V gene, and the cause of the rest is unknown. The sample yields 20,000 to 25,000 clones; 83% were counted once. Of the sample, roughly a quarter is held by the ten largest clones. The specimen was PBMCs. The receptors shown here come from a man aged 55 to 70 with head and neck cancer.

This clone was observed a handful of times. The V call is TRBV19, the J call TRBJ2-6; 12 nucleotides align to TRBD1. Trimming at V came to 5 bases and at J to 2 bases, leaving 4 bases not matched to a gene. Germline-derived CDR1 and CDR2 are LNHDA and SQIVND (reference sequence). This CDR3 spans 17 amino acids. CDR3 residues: CASSGTGGFAGANVLTF. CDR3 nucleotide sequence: TGTGCCAGTAGTGGGACAGGGGGCTTTGCTGGGGCCAACGTCCTGACTTTC.

The CDR3 reads CASSLDGNTIYF. In DNA, the CDR3 is TGTGCCAGCAGCCTGGATGGGAACACCATATATTTT. The gene calls are TRBV2 and TRBJ1-3, with D hard to call. Germline CDR1 is SNHLY and CDR2 is FYNNEI. The CDR3 has 12 amino acids. The V gene lost 6 bases and the J gene lost 7 bases, with 10 bases spanning the gap.

CDR3 nucleotide sequence: TGTGCCAGTAGTATATATGGGGGGGATGAAAAACTGTTTTTT. It yields the protein CASSIYGGDEKLFF. The genes are TRBV19 and TRBJ1-4, with D perhaps matching TRBD1 (5 bases). The CDR3 is 14 amino acids. Looked up from germline, CDR1 is LNHDA and CDR2 is SQIVND (reference sequence). With 2 bases removed from V and 6 bases from J, the gap between germline ends came to 10 bases.

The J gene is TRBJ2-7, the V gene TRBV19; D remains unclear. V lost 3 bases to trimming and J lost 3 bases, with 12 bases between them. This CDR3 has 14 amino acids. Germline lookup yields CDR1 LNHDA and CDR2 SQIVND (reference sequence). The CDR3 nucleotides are TGTGCCAGTAGTATTCGTGGGGTGGGCTACGAGCAGTACTTC. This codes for CASSIRGVGYEQYF.

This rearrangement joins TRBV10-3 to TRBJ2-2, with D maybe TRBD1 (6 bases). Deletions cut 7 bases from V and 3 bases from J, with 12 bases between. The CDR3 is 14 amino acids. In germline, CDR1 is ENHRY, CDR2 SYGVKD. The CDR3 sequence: CAIKSAGDTGELFF. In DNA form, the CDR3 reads TGTGCCATCAAATCGGCAGGGGACACCGGGGAGCTGTTTTTT.

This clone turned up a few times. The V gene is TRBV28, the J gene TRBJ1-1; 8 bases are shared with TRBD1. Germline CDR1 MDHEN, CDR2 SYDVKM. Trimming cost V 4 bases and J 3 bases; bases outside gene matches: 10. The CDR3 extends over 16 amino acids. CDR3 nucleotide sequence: TGTGCCAGCAGTTCGCCGGGGACAGGAGTTCACACTGAAGCTTTCTTT. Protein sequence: CASSSPGTGVHTEAFF.

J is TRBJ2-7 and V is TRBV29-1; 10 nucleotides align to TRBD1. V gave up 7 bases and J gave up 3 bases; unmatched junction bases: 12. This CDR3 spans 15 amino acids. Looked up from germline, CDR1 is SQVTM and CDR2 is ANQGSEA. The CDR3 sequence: CSAETPRTGGYEQYF. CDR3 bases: TGCAGCGCCGAAACCCCCCGGACAGGGGGCTACGAGCAGTACTTC.

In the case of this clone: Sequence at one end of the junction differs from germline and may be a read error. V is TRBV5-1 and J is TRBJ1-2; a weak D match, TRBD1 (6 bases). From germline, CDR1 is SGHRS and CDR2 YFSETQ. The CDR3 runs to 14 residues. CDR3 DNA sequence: TGCGCCAGCAGCCAGGACAGCACTAACTATAGCTACACCTTC. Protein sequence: CASSQDSTNYSYTF.

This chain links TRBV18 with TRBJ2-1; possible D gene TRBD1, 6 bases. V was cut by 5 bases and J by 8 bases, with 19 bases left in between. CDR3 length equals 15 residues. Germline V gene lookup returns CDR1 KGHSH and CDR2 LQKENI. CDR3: CASSGSIGGNHEQFF. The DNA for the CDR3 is TGTGCCAGCTCAGGTTCGATAGGGGGTAATCATGAGCAGTTCTTC.

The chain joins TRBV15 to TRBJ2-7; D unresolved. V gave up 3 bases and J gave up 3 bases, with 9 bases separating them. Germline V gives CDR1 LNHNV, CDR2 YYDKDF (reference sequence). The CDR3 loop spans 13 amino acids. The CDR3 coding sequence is TGTGCCACCAGCAGGGGTATTGGCTACGAGCAGTACTTC. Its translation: CATSRGIGYEQYF.

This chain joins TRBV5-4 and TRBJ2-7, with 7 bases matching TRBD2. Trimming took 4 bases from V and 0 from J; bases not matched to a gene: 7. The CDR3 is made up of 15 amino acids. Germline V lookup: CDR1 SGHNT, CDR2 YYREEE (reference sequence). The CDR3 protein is CASSRAGQSSYEQYF. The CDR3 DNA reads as TGTGCCAGCAGCCGAGCGGGGCAGAGCTCCTACGAGCAGTACTTC. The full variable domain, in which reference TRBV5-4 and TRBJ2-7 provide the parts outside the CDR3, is ETGVTQSPTHLIKTRGQQVTLRCSSQSGHNTVSWYQQALGQGPQFIFQYYREEENGRGNFPPRFSGLQFPNYSSELNVNALELDDSALYLCASSRAGQSSYEQYFGPGTRLTVT.

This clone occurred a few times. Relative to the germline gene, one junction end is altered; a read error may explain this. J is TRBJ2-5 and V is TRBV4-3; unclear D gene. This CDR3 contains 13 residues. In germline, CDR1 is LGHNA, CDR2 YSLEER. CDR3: CASSQDGQGSPHF. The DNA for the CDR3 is TGCGCCAGCAGTCAAGACGGCCAAGGGTCTCCACACTTC.

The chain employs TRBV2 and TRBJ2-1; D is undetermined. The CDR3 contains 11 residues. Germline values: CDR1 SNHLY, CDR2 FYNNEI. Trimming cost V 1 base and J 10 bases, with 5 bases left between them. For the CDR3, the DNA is TGTGCCAGCAGTGAAGTCAGGGAGCAGTTCTTC. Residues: CASSEVREQFF.

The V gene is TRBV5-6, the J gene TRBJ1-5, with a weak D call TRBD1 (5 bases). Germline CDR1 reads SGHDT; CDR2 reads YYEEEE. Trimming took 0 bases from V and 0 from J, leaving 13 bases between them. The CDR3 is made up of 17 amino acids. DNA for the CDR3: TGTGCCAGCAGCTTGGCGGCAAGGGGTTTTAGCAATCAGCCCCAGCATTTT. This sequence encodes CASSLAARGFSNQPQHF.

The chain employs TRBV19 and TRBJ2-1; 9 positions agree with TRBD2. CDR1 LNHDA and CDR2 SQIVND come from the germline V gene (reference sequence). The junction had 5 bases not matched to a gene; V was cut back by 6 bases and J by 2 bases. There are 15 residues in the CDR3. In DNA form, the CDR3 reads TGTGCCAGTAGCCTGACTAGCGGCCCCTACAATGAGCAGTTCTTC. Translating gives CASSLTSGPYNEQFF.

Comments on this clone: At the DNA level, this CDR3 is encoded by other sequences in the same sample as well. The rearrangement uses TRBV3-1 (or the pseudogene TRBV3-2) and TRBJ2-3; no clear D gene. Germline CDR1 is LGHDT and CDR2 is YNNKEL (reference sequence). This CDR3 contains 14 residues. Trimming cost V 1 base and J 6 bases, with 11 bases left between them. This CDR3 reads CASSQAWSGDTQYF. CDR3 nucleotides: TGTGCCAGCAGCCAAGCTTGGAGTGGCGATACGCAGTATTTT.

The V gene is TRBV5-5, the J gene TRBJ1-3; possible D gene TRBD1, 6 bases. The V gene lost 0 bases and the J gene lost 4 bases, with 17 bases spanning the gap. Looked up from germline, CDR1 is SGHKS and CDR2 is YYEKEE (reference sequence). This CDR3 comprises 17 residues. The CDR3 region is CASSLGRQGKAGNTIYF. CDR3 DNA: TGTGCCAGCAGCTTGGGGCGGCAGGGGAAGGCCGGAAACACCATATATTTT.

This chain's CDR3 is CASSQWTEYNYGYTF. In nucleotides, the CDR3 is TGTGCCAGCAGCCAGTGGACAGAGTATAACTATGGCTACACCTTC. The rearrangement links TRBV3-1 (or the pseudogene TRBV3-2) to TRBJ1-2; the D gene is possibly TRBD1 (6 bases). Trimming removed 3 bases from V and 1 base from J, with 12 bases in between. This CDR3 region has 15 residues. Germline CDR1 and CDR2: LGHDT and YNNKEL (reference sequence).

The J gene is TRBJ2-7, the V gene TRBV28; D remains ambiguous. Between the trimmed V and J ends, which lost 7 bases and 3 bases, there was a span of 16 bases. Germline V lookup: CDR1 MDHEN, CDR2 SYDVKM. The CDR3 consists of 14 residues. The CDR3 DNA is TGTGCCAGCAACCAAATCGCCGCGGACTACGAGCAGTACTTC. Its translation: CASNQIAADYEQYF.

CDR3 nucleotide sequence: TGTGCCTGGAGCGCATACGACGAGCAGTACTTC. Its translation is CAWSAYDEQYF. The V call is TRBV30, the J call TRBJ2-7; D is undetermined. The CDR3 spans 11 residues. V lost 3 bases to trimming and J lost 5 bases, with 8 bases between them. Germline CDR1 and CDR2: GTSNPN and SVGIG (reference sequence).

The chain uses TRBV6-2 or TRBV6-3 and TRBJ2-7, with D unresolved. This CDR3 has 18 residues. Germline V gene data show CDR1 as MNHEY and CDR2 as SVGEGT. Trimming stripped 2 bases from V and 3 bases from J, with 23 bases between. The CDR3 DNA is TGTGCCAGCAGTTACGGGCACGCAGAAGGACCCGTTATCTACGAGCAGTACTTC. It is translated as CASSYGHAEGPVIYEQYF.

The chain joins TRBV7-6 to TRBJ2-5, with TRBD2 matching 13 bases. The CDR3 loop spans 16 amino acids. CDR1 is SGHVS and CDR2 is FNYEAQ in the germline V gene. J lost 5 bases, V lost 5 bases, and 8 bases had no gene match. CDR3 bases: TGTGCCAGCAGCGGCGGACTAGCGGGAGTTCACGAGACCCAGTACTTC. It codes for CASSGGLAGVHETQYF.

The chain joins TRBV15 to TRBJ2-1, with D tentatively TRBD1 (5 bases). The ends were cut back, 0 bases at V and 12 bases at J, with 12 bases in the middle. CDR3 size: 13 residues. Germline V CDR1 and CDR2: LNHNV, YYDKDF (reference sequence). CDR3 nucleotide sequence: TGTGCCACCAGCAGAGATCGGAGCAGGGTGCAGTTCTTC. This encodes CATSRDRSRVQFF.

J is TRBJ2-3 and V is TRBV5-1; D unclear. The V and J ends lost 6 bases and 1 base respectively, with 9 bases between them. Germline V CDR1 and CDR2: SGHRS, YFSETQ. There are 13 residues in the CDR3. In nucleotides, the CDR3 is TGCGCCAGCACTATAGAGGGCACAGATACGCAGTATTTT. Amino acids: CASTIEGTDTQYF. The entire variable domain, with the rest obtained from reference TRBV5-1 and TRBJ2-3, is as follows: KAGVTQTPRYLIKTRGQQVTLSCSPISGHRSVSWYQQTPGQGLQFLFEYFSETQRNKGNFPGRFSGRQFSNSRSEMNVSTLELGDSALYLCASTIEGTDTQYFGPGTRLTVL.